This entry lists 14 T cell receptor beta chains sequenced from one sample in a study of T-cell reconstitution after alpha-beta-depleted transplantation in children. Unique molecular identifiers were used to barcode this TCRbeta library. TCRdb ran MiXCR on the PCR reads and lists one entry per CDR3 protein. The data hold a few hundred thousand distinct CDR3 sequences, with around a tenth observed a single time. The sample was PBMCs from the stem cell graft donor, taken from the stem cell graft. These receptors originate from a human donor who donated a stem cell graft to a child with acute lymphoblastic leukemia.

The V call is TRBV5-1, the J call TRBJ1-1, with D possibly being TRBD1 (5 bases). The CDR3 length is 14 residues. Trimming shortened V by 7 bases and J by 4 bases, and 17 bases separated the two germline ends. The germline V gene encodes CDR1 SGHRS and CDR2 YFSETQ. The chain's CDR3 is CASGAGGEGTEAFF. The CDR3, as DNA: TGCGCCAGCGGGGCGGGGGGTGAGGGCACTGAAGCTTTCTTT.

Here the CDR3 DNA reads TGTGCCAGCAGCTCCTACTGGACGGGGGGCACCGGGGAGCTGTTTTTT. Translated: CASSSYWTGGTGELFF. The chain employs TRBV13 and TRBJ2-2; the match to TRBD2 covers 7 bases. CDR1 PRHDT and CDR2 FYEKMQ come from the germline V gene (reference sequence). The CDR3 has 16 amino acids. V dropped 4 bases and J dropped 4; count of bases not matched to a gene: 9.

Here the CDR3 reads CASSPPGTGTSQETQYF. The CDR3 nucleotides are TGTGCCAGCTCACCACCAGGAACCGGGACATCTCAAGAGACCCAGTACTTC. The chain uses TRBV18 and TRBJ2-5, with D maybe TRBD1 (6 bases). Per the germline V gene, CDR1 is KGHSH and CDR2 is LQKENI. This CDR3 contains 17 residues. The V end lost 0 bases, the J end lost 2 bases, and 16 bases lay between the germline ends.

The table lists this clonotype with a few counts. The chain employs TRBV7-8 and TRBJ2-1, with TRBD2 identical over 14 bases. J lost 0 bases, V lost 5 bases, and 3 bases had no gene match. The CDR3 loop spans 17 amino acids. Germline CDR1 and CDR2: SGHVS and FQNEAQ. The CDR3: CASSGTSGRSSYNEQFF. The CDR3 nucleotides read TGTGCCAGCAGCGGGACTAGCGGGAGAAGCTCCTACAATGAGCAGTTCTTC.

The sample holds many counts of this clonotype. This sequence joins TRBV5-4 and TRBJ2-5; TRBD2 matches at 7 bases. There are 17 residues in the CDR3. Germline V gives CDR1 SGHNT, CDR2 YYREEE (reference sequence). After removal of 4 bases from V and 2 bases from J, the junction contained 14 bases not matched to a gene. This CDR3 is CASSPVRGGRRQETQYF. In DNA, the CDR3 is TGTGCCAGCAGCCCGGTGAGGGGCGGGAGACGGCAAGAGACCCAGTACTTC.

This chain connects TRBV5-1 to TRBJ2-5, with TRBD1 matching over 8 bases. V was pared by 4 bases and J by 5 bases, with 4 bases of the junction left unmatched. The CDR3 is made up of 13 amino acids. CDR1 and CDR2 (germline): SGHRS, YFSETQ. CDR3 sequence: CASSGQGWETQYF. The CDR3 DNA reads as TGCGCCAGCAGCGGACAGGGTTGGGAGACCCAGTACTTC.

This clonotype came up a few times. The rearrangement uses TRBV19 and TRBJ2-1, with no clear D. V shed 5 bases and J shed 6 bases, with 14 bases lying between them. CDR1 and CDR2 (germline): LNHDA, SQIVND (reference sequence). The CDR3 is 14 residues long. As DNA, the CDR3 is TGTGCCAGTAGTGAGCAGTTGAGCATCAATGAGCAGTTCTTC. It is translated as CASSEQLSINEQFF.

The chain carries TRBV24-1 and TRBJ2-6, with 7 nucleotides matching TRBD1. V was clipped by 12 bases and J by 0 bases; unmatched bases: 7. This CDR3 is built from 15 residues. CDR1 and CDR2 from the germline V gene are KGHDR and SFDVKD. The CDR3 spells CAVWDSISGANVLTF. DNA for the CDR3: TGTGCCGTCTGGGACAGCATCTCTGGGGCCAACGTCCTGACTTTC.

The chain employs TRBV28 and TRBJ1-6; TRBD1 matches at 7 bases. Trimming took 5 bases from V and 7 from J; bases not matched to a gene: 5. CDR1 is MDHEN and CDR2 is SYDVKM in the germline V gene. The CDR3 loop spans 14 amino acids. The CDR3 DNA reads as TGTGCCAGCAGTACGGGGACAGAGAATTCACCCCTCCACTTT. This codes for CASSTGTENSPLHF.

This clonotype was seen ten or more times. The chain couples TRBV4-2 to TRBJ2-6; no reliable D call. With 0 bases removed from V and 0 bases from J, the gap between germline ends came to 6 bases. This CDR3 has 16 amino acids. Germline V lookup: CDR1 LGHNA, CDR2 YNFKEQ. In nucleotides, the CDR3 is TGTGCCAGCAGCCAAGATCTGGGCTCTGGGGCCAACGTCCTGACTTTC. Translating it yields CASSQDLGSGANVLTF.

The chain uses TRBV12-3 or TRBV12-4 and TRBJ2-7, with 10 bases identical to TRBD2. The CDR3 consists of 14 residues. Trimming took 6 bases from V and 5 from J; bases not matched to a gene: 7. CDR3 sequence (DNA): TGTGCCAGCAGGCCGGGACTAGCGATCCACGAGCAGTACTTC. It specifies CASRPGLAIHEQYF.

This clonotype was seen only a few times. V is TRBV20-1 and J is TRBJ2-2, with D perhaps TRBD2 (5 bases). The germline CDR1 and CDR2 sequences are DFQATT and SNEGSKA (reference sequence). This CDR3 region has 13 residues. Deletions cut 6 bases from V and 5 bases from J, with 13 bases between. The DNA for the CDR3 is TGCAGTGCCACGTCCGGGGATACCGGGGAGCTGTTTTTT. Its protein is CSATSGDTGELFF.

The genes are TRBV4-3 and TRBJ2-7; 9 bases fit TRBD1. This CDR3 is 15 amino acids long. V was clipped by 4 bases and J by 2 bases; unmatched bases: 6. Germline V gene data show CDR1 as LGHNA and CDR2 as YSLEER. This CDR3 is CASSLHRQGAYEQYF. The DNA of the CDR3 is TGCGCCAGCAGCCTGCATCGACAGGGGGCCTACGAGCAGTACTTC.

In its sample, this clonotype was seen a few times. The chain has TRBV10-3 and TRBJ2-1; 15 nucleotides align to TRBD2. Germline V gene sequence: CDR1 ENHRY, CDR2 SYGVKD. With V trimmed by 4 bases and J by 4 bases, 5 bases remained unmatched. This CDR3 has 17 residues. The CDR3 bases are TGTGCCATCAGTGGGGGGACTAGCGGGAGGAGGTACAATGAGCAGTTCTTC. Translation gives CAISGGTSGRRYNEQFF.